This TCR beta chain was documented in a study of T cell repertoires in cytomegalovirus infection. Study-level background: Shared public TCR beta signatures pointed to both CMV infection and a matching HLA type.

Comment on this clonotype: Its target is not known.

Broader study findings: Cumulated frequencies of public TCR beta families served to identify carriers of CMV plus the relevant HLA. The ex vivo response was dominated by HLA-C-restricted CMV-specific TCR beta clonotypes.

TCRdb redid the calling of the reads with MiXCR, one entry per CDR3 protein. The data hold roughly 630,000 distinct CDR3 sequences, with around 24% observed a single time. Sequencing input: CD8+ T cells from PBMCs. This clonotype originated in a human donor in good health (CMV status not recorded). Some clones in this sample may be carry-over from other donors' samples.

The CDR3 reads CSANPTGYGYTF. Written as DNA, the CDR3 is TGCAGCGCCAACCCGACAGGCTATGGCTACACCTTC. This rearrangement joins TRBV29-1 to TRBJ1-2, with D possibly TRBD1 on 6 matching bases. From germline, CDR1 is SQVTM and CDR2 ANQGSEA. V was shortened by 7 bases and J by 4 bases, with 13 bases between the two germline ends. This CDR3 region has 12 residues.